The source of this T cell receptor beta chain is a study of cytotoxic CD8 clonotypes in ibrutinib-treated CLL. Assay: immunoSEQ multiplex PCR; the TCRdb copy retains only in-frame clones and omits some. In the table there are 300,000 or so clones, approximately 67% of which are singletons. In germline, CDR1 is SGHDT, CDR2 YYEEEE. Trimming removed 4 bases from V and 1 base from J; junction bases left unmatched: 2. This CDR3 is built from 13 residues. The sample consisted of PBMCs, taken after 36 months of ibrutinib treatment. The chain is built from TRBV5-6 and TRBJ2-7; 7 nucleotides match TRBD1. This clonotype originated in a human donor with chronic lymphocytic leukemia. DNA for the CDR3: TGTGCCAGCAGCGTGACAGGGTCCTACGAGCAGTACTTC. Protein product: CASSVTGSYEQYF.